The entry below describes one TCR beta chain. TCRdb called the 5' RACE reads again in MiXCR, with one record for every CDR3 protein. The table records approximately 580,000 distinct CDR3 sequences, about 15% of them present only once. This sample stems from a study of T cells after yellow fever vaccination. The V gene's germline CDR1 is MNHEY and CDR2 SMNVEV (reference sequence). The ends were cut back, 5 bases at V and 5 bases at J, with 9 bases in the middle. The CDR3 covers 13 residues. The chain employs TRBV27 and TRBJ1-4; D call uncertain. Sequenced material: PBMCs, taken 5 days after the first yellow fever vaccination. This receptor was obtained from a man younger than 35 who received the YFV17D yellow fever vaccine. The CDR3 bases are TGTGCCAGCAGTCCCCCCAGGAATGAAAAACTGTTTTTT. Its translation is CASSPPRNEKLFF. The full variable domain, its missing parts supplied by reference TRBV27 and TRBJ1-4, is EAQVTQNPRYLITVTGKKLTVTCSQNMNHEYMSWYRQDPGLGLRQIYYSMNVEVTDKGDVPEGYKVSRKEKRNFPLILESPSPNQTSLYFCASSPPRNEKLFFGSGTQLSVL.